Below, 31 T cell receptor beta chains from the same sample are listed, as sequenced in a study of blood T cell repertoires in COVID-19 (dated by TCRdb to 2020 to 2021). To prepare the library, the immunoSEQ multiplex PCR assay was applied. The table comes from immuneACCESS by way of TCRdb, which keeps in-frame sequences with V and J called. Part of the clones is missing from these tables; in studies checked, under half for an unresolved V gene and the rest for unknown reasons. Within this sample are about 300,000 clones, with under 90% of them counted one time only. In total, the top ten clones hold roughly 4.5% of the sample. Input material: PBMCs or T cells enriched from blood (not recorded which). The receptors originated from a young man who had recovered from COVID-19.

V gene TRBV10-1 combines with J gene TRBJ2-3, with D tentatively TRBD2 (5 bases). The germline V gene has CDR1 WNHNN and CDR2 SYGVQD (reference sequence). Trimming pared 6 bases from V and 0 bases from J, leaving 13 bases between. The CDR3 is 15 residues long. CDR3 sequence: CASRFDRLSTDTQYF. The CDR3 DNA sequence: TGCGCCAGCAGATTTGACCGACTAAGCACAGATACGCAGTATTTT.

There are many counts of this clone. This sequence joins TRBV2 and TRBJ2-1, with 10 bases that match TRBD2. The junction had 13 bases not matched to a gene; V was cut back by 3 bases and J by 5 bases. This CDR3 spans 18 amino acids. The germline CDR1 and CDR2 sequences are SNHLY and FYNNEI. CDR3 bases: TGTGCCAGCAGTGACCCGGGACTAGCGACCACCCACAACAATGAGCAGTTCTTC. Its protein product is CASSDPGLATTHNNEQFF.

This chain's CDR3 is CSVSQIDRPLRGYTF. The DNA of the CDR3 is TGCAGCGTTTCCCAAATAGACAGGCCCCTTCGTGGCTACACCTTC. The J gene is TRBJ1-2, the V gene TRBV29-1, with a tentative D call TRBD1 (6 bases). The CDR3 has 15 amino acids. Germline V gene sequence: CDR1 SQVTM, CDR2 ANQGSEA. Trimming took 5 bases from V and 7 from J, leaving 23 bases between them.

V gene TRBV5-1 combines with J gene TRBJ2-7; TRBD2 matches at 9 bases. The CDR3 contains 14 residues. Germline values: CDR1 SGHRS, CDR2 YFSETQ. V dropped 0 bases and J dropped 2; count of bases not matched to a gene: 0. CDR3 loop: CASSLVAGAYEQYF. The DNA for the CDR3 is TGCGCCAGCAGCTTGGTAGCGGGGGCCTACGAGCAGTACTTC.

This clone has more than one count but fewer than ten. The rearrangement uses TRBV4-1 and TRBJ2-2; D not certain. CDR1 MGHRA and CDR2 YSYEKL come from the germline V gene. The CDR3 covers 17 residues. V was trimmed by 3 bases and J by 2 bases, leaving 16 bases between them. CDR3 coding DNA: TGCGCCAGCAGCCAGCAAAGTCCCGGAGTAAACACCGGGGAGCTGTTTTTT. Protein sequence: CASSQQSPGVNTGELFF.

The CDR3 DNA sequence: TGTGCCAGCAGAAACAGGGGAAGTGGAAACACCATATATTTT. Translation gives CASRNRGSGNTIYF. The chain links TRBV28 to TRBJ1-3; 7 bases line up with TRBD1. The CDR3 contains 14 residues. The trim removed 6 bases at V and 3 bases at J, leaving 5 bases unmatched. CDR1 MDHEN and CDR2 SYDVKM come from the germline V gene.

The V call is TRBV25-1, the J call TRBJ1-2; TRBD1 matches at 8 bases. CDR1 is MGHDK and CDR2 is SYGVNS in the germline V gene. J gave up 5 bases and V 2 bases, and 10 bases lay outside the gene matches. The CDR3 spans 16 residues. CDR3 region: CASSELDRGREYGYTF. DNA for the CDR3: TGTGCCAGCAGTGAACTTGACAGGGGTAGAGAGTATGGCTACACCTTC.

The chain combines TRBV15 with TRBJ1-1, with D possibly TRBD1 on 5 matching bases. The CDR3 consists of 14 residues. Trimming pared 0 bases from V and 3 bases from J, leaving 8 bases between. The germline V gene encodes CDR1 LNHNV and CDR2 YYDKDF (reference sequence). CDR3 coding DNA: TGTGCCACCAGCAGAGAGGGGGGGTACACTGAAGCTTTCTTT. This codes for CATSREGGYTEAFF.

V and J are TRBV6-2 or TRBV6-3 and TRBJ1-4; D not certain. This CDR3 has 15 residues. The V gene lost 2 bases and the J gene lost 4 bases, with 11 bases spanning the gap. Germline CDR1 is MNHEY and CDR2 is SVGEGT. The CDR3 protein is CASSYPRRVNEKLFF. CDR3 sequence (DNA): TGTGCCAGCAGTTACCCCCGGCGGGTTAATGAAAAACTGTTTTTT.

CDR3 amino acids: CAWSTMGGVLNYGYTF. In nucleotides, the CDR3 is TGTGCCTGGAGCACCATGGGAGGGGTTCTTAACTATGGCTACACCTTC. The chain is built from TRBV30 and TRBJ1-2; TRBD1 might be the D (5 bases). V lost 3 bases and J lost 1, with 18 bases in between. The CDR3 extends over 16 amino acids. Germline loops: CDR1 GTSNPN, CDR2 SVGIG (reference sequence).

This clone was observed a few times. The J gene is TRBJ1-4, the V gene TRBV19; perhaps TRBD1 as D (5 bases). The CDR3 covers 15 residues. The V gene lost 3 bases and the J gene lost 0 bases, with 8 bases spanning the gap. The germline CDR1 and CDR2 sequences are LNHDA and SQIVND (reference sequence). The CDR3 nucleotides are TGTGCCAGTAGTATTCAGGGTTCAACTAATGAAAAACTGTTTTTT. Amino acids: CASSIQGSTNEKLFF.

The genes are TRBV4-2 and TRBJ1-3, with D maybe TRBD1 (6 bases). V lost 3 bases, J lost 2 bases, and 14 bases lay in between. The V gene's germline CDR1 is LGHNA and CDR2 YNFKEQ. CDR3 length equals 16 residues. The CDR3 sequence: CASSQEGGPPGNTIYF. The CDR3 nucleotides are TGTGCCAGCAGCCAGGAAGGGGGTCCACCTGGAAACACCATATATTTT.

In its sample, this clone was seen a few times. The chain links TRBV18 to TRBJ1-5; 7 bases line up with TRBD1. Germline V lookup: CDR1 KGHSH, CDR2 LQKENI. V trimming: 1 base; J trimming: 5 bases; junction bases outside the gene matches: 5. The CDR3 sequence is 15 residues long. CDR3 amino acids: CASSPLGGPDQPQHF. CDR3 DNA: TGTGCCAGCTCACCACTAGGGGGCCCTGATCAGCCCCAGCATTTT.

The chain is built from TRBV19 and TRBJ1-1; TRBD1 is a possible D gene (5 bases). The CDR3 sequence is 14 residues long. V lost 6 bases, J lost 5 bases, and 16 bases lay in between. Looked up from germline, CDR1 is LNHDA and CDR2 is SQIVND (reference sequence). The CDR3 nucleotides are TGTGCCAGTAGCTTACAGGCTACGAGTACTGAAGCTTTCTTT. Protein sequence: CASSLQATSTEAFF.

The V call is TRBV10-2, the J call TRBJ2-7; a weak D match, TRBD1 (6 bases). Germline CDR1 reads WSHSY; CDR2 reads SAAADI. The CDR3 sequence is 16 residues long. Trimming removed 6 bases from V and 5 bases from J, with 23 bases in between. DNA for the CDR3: TGCGCCAGCAGCGTCCTCGAGCCACAGGGAATTGACGAGCAGTACTTC. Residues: CASSVLEPQGIDEQYF.

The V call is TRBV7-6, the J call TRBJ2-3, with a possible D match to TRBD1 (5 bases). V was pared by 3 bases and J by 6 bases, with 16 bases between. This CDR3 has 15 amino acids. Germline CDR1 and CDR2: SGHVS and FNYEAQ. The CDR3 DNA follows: TGTGCCAGCAGCTTTAGTCAGGGTGGTGGGGATACGCAGTATTTT. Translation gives CASSFSQGGGDTQYF.

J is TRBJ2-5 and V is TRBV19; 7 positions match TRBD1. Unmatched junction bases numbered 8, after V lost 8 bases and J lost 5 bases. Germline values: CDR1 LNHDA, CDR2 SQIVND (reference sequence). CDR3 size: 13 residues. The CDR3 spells CASARQGRETQYF. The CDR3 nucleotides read TGTGCCAGTGCTCGACAGGGACGGGAGACCCAGTACTTC.

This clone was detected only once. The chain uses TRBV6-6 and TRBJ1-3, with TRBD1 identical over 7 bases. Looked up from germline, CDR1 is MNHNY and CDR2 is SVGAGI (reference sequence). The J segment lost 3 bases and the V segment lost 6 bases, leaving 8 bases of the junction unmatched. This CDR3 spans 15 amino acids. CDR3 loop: CASRWDSGLGNTIYF. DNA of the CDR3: TGTGCCAGCAGATGGGACAGCGGCCTTGGAAACACCATATATTTT.

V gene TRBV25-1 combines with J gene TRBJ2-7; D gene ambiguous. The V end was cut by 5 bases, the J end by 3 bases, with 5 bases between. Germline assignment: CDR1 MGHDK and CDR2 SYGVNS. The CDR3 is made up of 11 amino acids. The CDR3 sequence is CASSFSYEQYF. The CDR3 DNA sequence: TGTGCCAGCAGTTTCAGCTACGAGCAGTACTTC.

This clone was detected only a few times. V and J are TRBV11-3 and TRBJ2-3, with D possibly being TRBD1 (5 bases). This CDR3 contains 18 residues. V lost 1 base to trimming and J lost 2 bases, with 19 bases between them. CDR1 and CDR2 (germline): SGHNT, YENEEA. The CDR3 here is CASSLAGSGQVLTDTQYF. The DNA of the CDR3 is TGTGCCAGCAGCTTAGCGGGCTCAGGGCAGGTGCTCACAGATACGCAGTATTTT.

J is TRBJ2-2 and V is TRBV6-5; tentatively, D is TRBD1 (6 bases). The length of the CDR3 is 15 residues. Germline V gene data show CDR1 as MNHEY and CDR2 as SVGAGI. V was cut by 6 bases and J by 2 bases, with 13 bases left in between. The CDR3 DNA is TGTGCCAGCAGACCGGGACACCTAAACACCGGGGAGCTGTTTTTT. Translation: CASRPGHLNTGELFF.

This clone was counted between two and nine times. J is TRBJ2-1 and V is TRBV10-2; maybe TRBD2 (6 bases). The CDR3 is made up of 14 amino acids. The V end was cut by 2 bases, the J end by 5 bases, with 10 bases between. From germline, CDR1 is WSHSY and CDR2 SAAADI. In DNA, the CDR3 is TGCGCCAGCAGTGAGCTAGCGTGGGACAATGAGCAGTTCTTC. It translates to CASSELAWDNEQFF.

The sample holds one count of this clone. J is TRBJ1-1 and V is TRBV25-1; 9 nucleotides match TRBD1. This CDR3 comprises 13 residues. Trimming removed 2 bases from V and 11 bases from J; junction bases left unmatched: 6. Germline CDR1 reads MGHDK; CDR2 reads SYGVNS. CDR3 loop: CASSEIHRGPAFF. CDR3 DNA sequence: TGTGCCAGCAGTGAAATTCACAGGGGGCCTGCTTTCTTT.

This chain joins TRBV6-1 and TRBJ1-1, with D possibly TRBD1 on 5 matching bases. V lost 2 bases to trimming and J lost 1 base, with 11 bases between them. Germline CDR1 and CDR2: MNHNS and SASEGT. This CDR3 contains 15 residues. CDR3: CASSESPGPNTEAFF. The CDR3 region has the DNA TGTGCCAGCAGTGAATCGCCAGGGCCGAACACTGAAGCTTTCTTT.

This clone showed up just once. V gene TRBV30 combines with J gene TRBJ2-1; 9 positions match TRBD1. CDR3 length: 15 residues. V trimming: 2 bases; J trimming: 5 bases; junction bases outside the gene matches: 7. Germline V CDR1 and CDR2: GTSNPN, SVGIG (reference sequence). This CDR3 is CAWSPRDRDHNEQFF. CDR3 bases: TGTGCCTGGAGTCCTAGGGACAGGGACCACAATGAGCAGTTCTTC.

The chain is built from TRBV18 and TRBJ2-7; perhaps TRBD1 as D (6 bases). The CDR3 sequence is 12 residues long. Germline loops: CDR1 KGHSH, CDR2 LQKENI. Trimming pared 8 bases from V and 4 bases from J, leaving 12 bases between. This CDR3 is CASHDRNYEQYF. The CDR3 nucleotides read TGTGCCAGCCACGACAGGAATTACGAGCAGTACTTC.

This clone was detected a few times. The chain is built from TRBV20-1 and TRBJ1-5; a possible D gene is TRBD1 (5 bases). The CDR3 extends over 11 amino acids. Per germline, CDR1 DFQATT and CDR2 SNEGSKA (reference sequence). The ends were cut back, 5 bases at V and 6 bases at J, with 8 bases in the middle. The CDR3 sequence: CSAGGGQPQHF. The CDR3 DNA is TGCAGTGCTGGGGGGGGTCAGCCCCAGCATTTT.

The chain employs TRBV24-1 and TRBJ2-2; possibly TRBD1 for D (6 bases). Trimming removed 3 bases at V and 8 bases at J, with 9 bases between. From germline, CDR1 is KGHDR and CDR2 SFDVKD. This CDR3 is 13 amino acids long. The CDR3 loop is CATSDGGTGELFF. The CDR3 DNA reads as TGTGCCACCAGTGATGGTGGGACAGGGGAGCTGTTTTTT.

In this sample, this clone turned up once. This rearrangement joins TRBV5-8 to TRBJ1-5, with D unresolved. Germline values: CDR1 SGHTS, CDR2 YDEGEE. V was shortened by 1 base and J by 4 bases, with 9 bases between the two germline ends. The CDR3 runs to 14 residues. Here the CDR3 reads CASSLWGGNQPQHF. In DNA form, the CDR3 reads TGTGCCAGCAGCTTGTGGGGAGGGAATCAGCCCCAGCATTTT. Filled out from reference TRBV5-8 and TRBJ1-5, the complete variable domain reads EAGVTQSPTHLIKTRGQQATLRCSPISGHTSVYWYQQALGLGLQFLLWYDEGEERNRGNFPPRFSGRQFPNYSSELNVNALELEDSALYLCASSLWGGNQPQHFGDGTRLSIL.

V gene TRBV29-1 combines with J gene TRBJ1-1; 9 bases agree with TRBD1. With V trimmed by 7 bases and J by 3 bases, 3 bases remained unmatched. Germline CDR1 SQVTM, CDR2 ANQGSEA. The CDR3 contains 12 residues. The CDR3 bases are TGCAGCGGAAGGACAGGGGACACTGAAGCTTTCTTT. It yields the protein CSGRTGDTEAFF.

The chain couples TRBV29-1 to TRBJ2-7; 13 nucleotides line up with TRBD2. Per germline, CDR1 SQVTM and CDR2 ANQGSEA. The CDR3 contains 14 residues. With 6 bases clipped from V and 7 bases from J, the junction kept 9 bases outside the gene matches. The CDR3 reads CSVGTSGARGEQYF. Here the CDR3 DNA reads TGCAGCGTGGGGACTAGCGGGGCGCGGGGAGAGCAGTACTTC.